What follows are 10 T cell receptor beta chains derived from one specimen sequenced in a study of blood T cell repertoires in COVID-19. Measured with immunoSEQ multiplex PCR; TCRdb has only the in-frame clones, and not every one. The sample has 150,000 or so clones; around 87% are singletons. The sequencing sample was made of peripheral blood. The receptors shown here come from an elderly man with acute or convalescent COVID-19.

The chain employs TRBV5-1 and TRBJ1-6; 9 bases map to TRBD1. This CDR3 has 14 amino acids. Germline V gene sequence: CDR1 SGHRS, CDR2 YFSETQ. With 4 bases clipped from V and 10 bases from J, the junction kept 6 bases outside the gene matches. As DNA, the CDR3 is TGCGCCAGCAGCACTGGGACAGGGAACTCACCCCTCCACTTT. Amino acids: CASSTGTGNSPLHF.

The rearrangement links TRBV2 to TRBJ2-3; D might be TRBD1 (7 bases). The V gene lost 8 bases and the J gene lost 0 bases, with 9 bases spanning the gap. Germline-derived CDR1 and CDR2 are SNHLY and FYNNEI. The CDR3 extends over 13 amino acids. In nucleotides, the CDR3 is TGTGCCAGCGCGGGACAGAGCACAGATACGCAGTATTTT. Its protein product is CASAGQSTDTQYF.

CDR3 amino acids: CASSLGTGGFF. The CDR3, as DNA: TGTGCCAGCAGTTTAGGGACAGGAGGTTTCTTC. V and J are TRBV12-3 or TRBV12-4 and TRBJ2-1, with TRBD1 matching 7 bases. The V gene end was trimmed by 1 base and the J gene end by 16 bases; junction bases not matched to a gene: 4. This CDR3 region has 11 residues.

This chain connects TRBV28 to TRBJ2-4; the match to TRBD1 covers 9 bases. Germline loops: CDR1 MDHEN, CDR2 SYDVKM. CDR3 length equals 16 residues. J lost 7 bases, V lost 7 bases, and 14 bases had no gene match. The CDR3 nucleotides are TGTGCCAGCACCCCGCCTGGGACAGGGAACGGGAACATTCAGTACTTC. Translation gives CASTPPGTGNGNIQYF.

The V gene is TRBV5-1, the J gene TRBJ2-1; 10 bases align to TRBD2. The CDR3 contains 15 residues. J lost 3 bases, V lost 4 bases, and 4 bases had no gene match. The germline V gene has CDR1 SGHRS and CDR2 YFSETQ. This chain's CDR3 is CASSAGLADYNEQFF. CDR3 DNA sequence: TGCGCCAGCAGCGCCGGACTAGCGGACTACAATGAGCAGTTCTTC.

The chain links TRBV28 to TRBJ1-4; D possibly corresponds to TRBD1 (6 bases). Germline lookup yields CDR1 MDHEN and CDR2 SYDVKM. The CDR3 extends over 13 amino acids. V lost 6 bases, J lost 10 bases, and 15 bases lay in between. The CDR3 DNA sequence: TGTGCCAGCAGCCGAGCAGGGGAAGGAAAACTGTTTTTT. It encodes CASSRAGEGKLFF.

The chain employs TRBV7-8 and TRBJ1-5; D remains unclear. The CDR3 totals 15 residues. Germline V gives CDR1 SGHVS, CDR2 FQNEAQ. Trimming stripped 1 base from V and 4 bases from J, with 11 bases between. CDR3 nucleotide sequence: TGTGCCAGCAGCTTAGAGACAAGACTAAATCAGCCCCAGCATTTT. It is translated as CASSLETRLNQPQHF.

This chain links TRBV7-2 with TRBJ2-1, with a tentative D call TRBD1 (6 bases). V lost 1 base and J lost 15, with 19 bases in between. Looked up from germline, CDR1 is SGHTA and CDR2 is FQGNSA. The CDR3 consists of 14 residues. CDR3 sequence reads: CASSLGRGGLGGFF. In DNA form, the CDR3 reads TGTGCCAGCAGCTTAGGACGCGGTGGGCTAGGGGGGTTCTTC.

The V call is TRBV5-1, the J call TRBJ1-2, with 7 bases matching TRBD1. V was clipped by 4 bases and J by 5 bases; unmatched bases: 8. The V gene's germline CDR1 is SGHRS and CDR2 YFSETQ. The CDR3 length is 14 residues. In DNA form, the CDR3 reads TGCGCCAGCAGCCCCGGACAGGAAGGATATGGCTACACCTTC. It specifies CASSPGQEGYGYTF. The whole variable domain, filled in from reference TRBV5-1 and TRBJ1-2, reads KAGVTQTPRYLIKTRGQQVTLSCSPISGHRSVSWYQQTPGQGLQFLFEYFSETQRNKGNFPGRFSGRQFSNSRSEMNVSTLELGDSALYLCASSPGQEGYGYTFGSGTRLTVV.

The rearrangement links TRBV5-4 to TRBJ2-1, with D possibly matching TRBD1 (6 bases). Germline V lookup: CDR1 SGHNT, CDR2 YYREEE (reference sequence). The CDR3 spans 16 residues. Trimming shortened V by 4 bases and J by 1 base, and 15 bases separated the two germline ends. The CDR3 sequence: CASSPTGTPSYNEQFF. The CDR3 DNA follows: TGTGCCAGCAGCCCGACAGGAACGCCATCCTACAATGAGCAGTTCTTC.